A selection of T cell receptor beta chains follows, all from one sample in a study of identical twins. MiXCR, run by TCRdb on the 5' RACE reads, gives a single entry per CDR3 protein. This repertoire shows a few hundred thousand distinct CDR3 sequences, roughly 8.6% found once; its top ten account for 5.5% to 9%. The sample also formed part of further work on yellow fever vaccine responses in identical twins.

The sequenced sample consisted of CD8+ T cells sorted from blood. The source of these receptors is a woman between 18 and 29 years old in good health. Both conserved end residues are part of each CDR3. The D gene is left open where the match is weak. Only some rows state a clone size, as once, few, many or a class for expanded clones.

cdr3_length	clone_size	v_call	j_call	d_call	cdr3_nt	cdr3_aa
14	few	TRBV20-1	TRBJ2-7	TRBD2	TGCAGTGCCAGAAGACTAGCGGAAACATACGAGCAGTACTTC	CSARRLAETYEQYF
14	many	TRBV9	TRBJ2-7	TRBD1	TGTGCCAGCAGCGGAGGACAGGGGGAATACGAGCAGTACTTC	CASSGGQGEYEQYF
15	many	TRBV12-3/TRBV12-4	TRBJ2-7	TRBD2	TGTGCCAGCAGTTTGGGACTAGCGGCTACCTACGAGCAGTACTTC	CASSLGLAATYEQYF
14	-	TRBV7-9	TRBJ2-5	-	TGTGTCAGCAGCCCGGGACCACTCGAGGAGACCCAGTACTTC	CVSSPGPLEETQYF
16	-	TRBV2	TRBJ1-5	-	TGTGCCAGCAGTGAATTGGCAGGGTCTAGCAATCAGCCCCAGCATTTT	CASSELAGSSNQPQHF
14	-	TRBV7-9	TRBJ1-1	TRBD1	TGTGCCATTCCACCCAACAGGGGGAACACTGAAGCTTTCTTT	CAIPPNRGNTEAFF
14	-	TRBV27	TRBJ2-5	TRBD2	TGTGCCAGCAGTTCGGGACTAGACGAAGAGACCCAGTACTTC	CASSSGLDEETQYF
17	many	TRBV20-1	TRBJ1-1	TRBD1	TGCAGTGCTAGAGCTCTCATATACGACAGGGCCCGTTTTGAAGCTTTCTTT	CSARALIYDRARFEAFF
15	-	TRBV9	TRBJ2-7	-	TGTGCCAGCAGCGGAGCTCGCGGAACCTCCTACGAGCAGTACTTC	CASSGARGTSYEQYF
16	few	TRBV27	TRBJ1-1	TRBD1	TGTGCCAGCAGTCTCTATCCGCAGGGGGGGTACACTGAAGCTTTCTTT	CASSLYPQGGYTEAFF
16	few	TRBV4-3	TRBJ2-1	TRBD2	TGCGCCAGCAGCCAAGATCCCGCTAGCGGGCACAATGAGCAGTTCTTC	CASSQDPASGHNEQFF
18	few	TRBV4-1	TRBJ2-1	TRBD2	TGCGCCAGCAGCCAAGCTCTTCAGCGGGGGGGCCTTGACAATGAGCAGTTCTTC	CASSQALQRGGLDNEQFF
18	-	TRBV11-1	TRBJ2-3	-	TGTGCCAGCAGCGACTCCACGCCCCACGGAGGTTTCACAGATACGCAGTATTTT	CASSDSTPHGGFTDTQYF
15	-	TRBV5-4	TRBJ2-3	TRBD1	TGTGCCAGCAGCTTGGGGACAGGGGCCGACCTGTTTTCGGATTTT	CASSLGTGADLFSDF
13	few	TRBV20-1	TRBJ2-1	-	TGCAGTGCTAGAGGACAGAATAACAATGAGCAGTTCTTC	CSARGQNNNEQFF
12	many	TRBV27	TRBJ2-7	-	TGTGCCAGCAGTTCAAGGGTCTCCGAGCAGTACTTC	CASSSRVSEQYF
15	few	TRBV15	TRBJ1-5	TRBD1	TGTGCCACCAGCGGACAGGGGGCTAGCAATCAGCCCCAGCATTTT	CATSGQGASNQPQHF
15	few	TRBV6-5	TRBJ1-1	TRBD1	TGTGCCAGCAGTTCCGGACAGGCCGCCAGTACTGAAGCTTTCTTT	CASSSGQAASTEAFF
17	few	TRBV6-5	TRBJ2-1	TRBD2	TGTGCCAGCAGTTACTCGCTCCTAGCGGGGGCCTACAATGAGCAGTTCTTC	CASSYSLLAGAYNEQFF
12	-	TRBV4-1	TRBJ2-1	-	TGCGCCAGCAGCCAGTTGGGGAATGAGCAGTTCTTC	CASSQLGNEQFF
13	many	TRBV12-3/TRBV12-4	TRBJ2-5	-	TGTGCCAGCAGTTTAGCAGGGGGAGAGACCCAGTACTTC	CASSLAGGETQYF
15	many	TRBV7-9	TRBJ2-1	TRBD2	TGTGCCAGCAGCTCAACTAGCGGGAGTTACAATGAGCAGTTCTTC	CASSSTSGSYNEQFF
11	-	TRBV29-1	TRBJ2-5	-	TGCAGCGGAAGACTAGAGGGGACCCAGTACTTC	CSGRLEGTQYF
14	few	TRBV29-1	TRBJ2-3	-	TGCAGCGTTGAACTGGGGGACCGCACAGATACGCAGTATTTT	CSVELGDRTDTQYF
17	-	TRBV20-1	TRBJ1-6	TRBD1	TGCAGTGCTAGAGACCATACTCCGGGACAGGGGTTCTCACCCCTCCACTTT	CSARDHTPGQGFSPLHF
14	-	TRBV7-2	TRBJ2-2	-	TGTGCCAGCAGCGATTTGGCGGGATTCGGGGAGCTGTTTTTT	CASSDLAGFGELFF
15	few	TRBV7-3	TRBJ2-2	-	TGTGCCAGCAGCCTTATGGGCCCGGGCACCGGGGAGCTGTTTTTT	CASSLMGPGTGELFF
12	-	TRBV7-9	TRBJ2-7	-	TGTGCCAGCAGCTTAGTGGAGGCAGAGCAGTACTTC	CASSLVEAEQYF
16	few	TRBV20-1	TRBJ2-7	-	TGCAGTGCTAGAGATCTGTGGGGGGACGCAAACTACGAGCAGTACTTC	CSARDLWGDANYEQYF
16	few	TRBV20-1	TRBJ2-1	TRBD2	TGCAGTGCTAGAGATCTAGCGGGCCATCTTCTCAATGAGCAGTTCTTC	CSARDLAGHLLNEQFF
15	many	TRBV11-2	TRBJ2-7	-	TGTGCCAGCAGCTACGGCCGGGACTCCTTCTACGAGCAGTACTTC	CASSYGRDSFYEQYF
18	many	TRBV4-2	TRBJ2-2	-	TGTGCCAGCAGCCAAGATGGAAGCGGCTTCGCGAACACCGGGGAGCTGTTTTTT	CASSQDGSGFANTGELFF
15	many	TRBV20-1	TRBJ2-3	-	TGCAGTGCTGGCCGACCTAGCTTCAGGACAGATACGCAGTATTTT	CSAGRPSFRTDTQYF
15	few	TRBV6-2/TRBV6-3	TRBJ2-3	-	TGTGCCAGCAGTTCAATGACGGGAGAAACAGATACGCAGTATTTT	CASSSMTGETDTQYF
14	few	TRBV27	TRBJ1-5	-	TGTGCCAGCAGTTCGGGACTGGGCAATCAGCCCCAGCATTTT	CASSSGLGNQPQHF
15	few	TRBV11-2	TRBJ2-5	-	TGTGCCAGCAGCTTAGCACACAGGAAACAAGAGACCCAGTACTTC	CASSLAHRKQETQYF
16	many	TRBV4-3	TRBJ2-7	TRBD2	TGCGCCAACCCCCATACTAGCGGGAGGTTGGCCTACGAGCAGTACTTC	CANPHTSGRLAYEQYF
12	many	TRBV10-3	TRBJ2-3	-	TGTGCCATCAGTGAGTCGTGGGATACGCAGTATTTT	CAISESWDTQYF
16	-	TRBV4-2	TRBJ2-5	-	TGTGCCAGCAGCCAAGAAGTTTTGGTCACCCAAGAGACCCAGTACTTC	CASSQEVLVTQETQYF
13	few	TRBV18	TRBJ1-2	-	TGTGCCAGCTCACCCCGGAGGGACGAAGGCTACACCTTC	CASSPRRDEGYTF
10	many	TRBV29-1	TRBJ2-7	-	TGCAGCGCCGCAACTAGCGAGCAGTACTTC	CSAATSEQYF
15	few	TRBV28	TRBJ2-3	-	TGTGCCAGCAGTTTACTGGCGGATTCCACAGATACGCAGTATTTT	CASSLLADSTDTQYF
17	few	TRBV20-1	TRBJ2-1	TRBD2	TGCAGTGCTAGAGCTAGTAGGACTAGCAGGACCTACAATGAGCAGTTCTTC	CSARASRTSRTYNEQFF
18	few	TRBV28	TRBJ2-1	TRBD2	TGTGCCAGCACCTCAGTCGCGCGGGGGGCAGTGGTCCCGACTGAGCAGTTCTTC	CASTSVARGAVVPTEQFF
14	many	TRBV9	TRBJ2-7	TRBD1	TGTGCCAGCAGCGGACGACAGGGCATATACGAGCAGTACTTC	CASSGRQGIYEQYF
14	-	TRBV20-1	TRBJ2-2	-	TGCAGTGCTAGAGATAACAGGTTTACCGGGGAGCTGTTTTTT	CSARDNRFTGELFF
15	-	TRBV12-3/TRBV12-4	TRBJ2-7	TRBD2	TGTGCCAGCAGTCGGACTAGCGACAGCTCCTACGAGCAGTACTTC	CASSRTSDSSYEQYF
15	many	TRBV7-2	TRBJ2-5	-	TGTGCCAGCAGCTTAAATCAGGGTCTTTTAGAGACCCAGTACTTC	CASSLNQGLLETQYF
13	-	TRBV20-1	TRBJ2-7	TRBD1	TGCAGTGCGAGGGACAGCTTATCCTACGAGCAGTACTTC	CSARDSLSYEQYF
16	many	TRBV4-2	TRBJ2-2	TRBD1	TGTGCCAGCAGCCAGTACGGGACAGGCAACACCGGGGAGCTGTTTTTT	CASSQYGTGNTGELFF
12	-	TRBV12-3/TRBV12-4	TRBJ2-1	-	TGTGCCAGCAGTCCCGGACGTAATGAGCAGTTCTTC	CASSPGRNEQFF
16	many	TRBV7-9	TRBJ2-1	TRBD2	TGTGCCAGCAGCTTTTTTCCGGGAGGAGGCTACAATGAGCAGTTCTTC	CASSFFPGGGYNEQFF
18	many	TRBV4-3	TRBJ1-1	-	TGCGCCAGCAGCCCGCGGTCGTCCAGTTCTGGCCCCCCCAGCCGAGCTTTCTTT	CASSPRSSSSGPPSRAFF
15	few	TRBV4-3	TRBJ2-7	TRBD1	TGCGCCAGCAGCCAGGTTACCGGGACAGGGCACGAGCAGTACTTC	CASSQVTGTGHEQYF
12	few	TRBV24-1	TRBJ2-2	-	TGTGCCACCAGTGAATCGACGGGGGAGCTGTTTTTT	CATSESTGELFF